This section outlines one TCR beta chain sequence together with its context. The antigen remains undetermined. This sample was taken from a study of blood T cells in healthy people across ages. Study-wide results and caveats: Higher diversity, along with more naive CD4+ cells, distinguished long-lived donors from aged donors. For the donors, CMV status was unknown and possibly confounded expanded clonotype changes.

The sample providers were healthy Caucasian people from Russia, aged roughly 6 to 100. Together with a sample-barcoded 5' primer, a J-beta primer mix was included in a second PCR lasting roughly 6 to 12 cycles. A template-switch adaptor with 12 random nucleotides tagged each cDNA molecule. TCRdb ran MiXCR on the 5' RACE reads and lists one entry per CDR3 protein. Among 1 million or so distinct CDR3 sequences listed, less than 50% were seen once. Trimming shortened V by 3 bases and J by 3 bases, and 15 bases separated the two germline ends. Germline V gene data show CDR1 as MGHRA and CDR2 as YSYEKL. The CDR3 totals 15 residues.

The J gene is TRBJ2-7, the V gene TRBV4-1, with D hard to call. The sequencing sample was made of blood. The TCR originated in an older woman in good health. Here the CDR3 reads CASSHRADTGYEQYF. CDR3 DNA sequence: TGCGCCAGCAGCCACCGGGCTGATACCGGCTACGAGCAGTACTTC.